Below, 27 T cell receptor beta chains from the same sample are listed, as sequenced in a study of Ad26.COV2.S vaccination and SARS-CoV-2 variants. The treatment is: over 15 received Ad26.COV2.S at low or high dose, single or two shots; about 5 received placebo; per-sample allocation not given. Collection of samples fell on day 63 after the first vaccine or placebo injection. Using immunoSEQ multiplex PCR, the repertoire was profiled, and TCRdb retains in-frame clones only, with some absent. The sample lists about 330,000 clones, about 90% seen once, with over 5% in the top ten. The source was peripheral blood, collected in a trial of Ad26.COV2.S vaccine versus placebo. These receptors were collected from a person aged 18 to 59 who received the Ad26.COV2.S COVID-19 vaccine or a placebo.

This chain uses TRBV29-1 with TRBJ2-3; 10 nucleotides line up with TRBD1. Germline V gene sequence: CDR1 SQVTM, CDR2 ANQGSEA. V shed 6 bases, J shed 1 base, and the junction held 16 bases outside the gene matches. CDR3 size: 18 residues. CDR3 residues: CSVGSGQGLNGGTDTQYF. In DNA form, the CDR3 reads TGCAGCGTAGGCTCGGGACAGGGGTTGAATGGTGGCACAGATACGCAGTATTTT.

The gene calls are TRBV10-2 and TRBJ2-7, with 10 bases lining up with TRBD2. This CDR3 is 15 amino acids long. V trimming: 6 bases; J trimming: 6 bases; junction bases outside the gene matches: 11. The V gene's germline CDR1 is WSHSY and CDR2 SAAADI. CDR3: CASRRESGRAAEQYV. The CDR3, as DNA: TGCGCCAGCAGGAGGGAGAGCGGGAGGGCCGCCGAGCAGTACGTC.

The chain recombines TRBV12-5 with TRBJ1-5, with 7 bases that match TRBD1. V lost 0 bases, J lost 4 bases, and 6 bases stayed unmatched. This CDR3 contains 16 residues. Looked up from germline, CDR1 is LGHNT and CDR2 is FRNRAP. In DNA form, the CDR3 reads TGTGCTAGTGGTTTGGTCCTCGACAGGGTTAATCAGCCCCAGCATTTT. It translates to CASGLVLDRVNQPQHF.

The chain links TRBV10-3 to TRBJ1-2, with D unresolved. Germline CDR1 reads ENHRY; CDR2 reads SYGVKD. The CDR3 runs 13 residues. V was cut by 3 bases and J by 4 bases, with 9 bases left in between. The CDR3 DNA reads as TGTGCCATCAGTGACTCGGCTGTCTATGGCTACACCTTC. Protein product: CAISDSAVYGYTF.

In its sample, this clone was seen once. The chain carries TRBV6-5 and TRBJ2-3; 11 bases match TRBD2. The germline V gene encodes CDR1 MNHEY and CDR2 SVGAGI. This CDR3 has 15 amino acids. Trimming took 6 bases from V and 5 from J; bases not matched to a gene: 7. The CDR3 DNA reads TGTGCCAGCAGCTTAGCGGGAGGGCCCAGAGATACGCAGTATTTT. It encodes CASSLAGGPRDTQYF.

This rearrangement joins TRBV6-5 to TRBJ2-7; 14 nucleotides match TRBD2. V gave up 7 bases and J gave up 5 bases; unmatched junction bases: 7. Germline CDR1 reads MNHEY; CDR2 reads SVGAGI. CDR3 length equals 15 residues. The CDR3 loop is CASTAGTSGSNEQYV. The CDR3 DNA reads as TGTGCCAGCACCGCCGGGACTAGCGGGAGCAACGAGCAGTACGTC.

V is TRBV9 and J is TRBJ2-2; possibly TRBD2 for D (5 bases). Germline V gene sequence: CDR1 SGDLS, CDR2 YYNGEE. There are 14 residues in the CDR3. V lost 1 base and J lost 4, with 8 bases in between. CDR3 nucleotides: TGTGCCAGCAGCGTAAGTGGGAGCACCGGGGAGCTGTTTTTT. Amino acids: CASSVSGSTGELFF.

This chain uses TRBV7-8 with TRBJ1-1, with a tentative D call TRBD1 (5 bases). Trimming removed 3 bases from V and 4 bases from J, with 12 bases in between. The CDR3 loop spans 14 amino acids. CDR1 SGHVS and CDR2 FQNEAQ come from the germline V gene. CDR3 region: CASSLGSGATEAFF. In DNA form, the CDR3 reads TGTGCCAGCAGCTTGGGGTCTGGGGCCACTGAAGCTTTCTTT.

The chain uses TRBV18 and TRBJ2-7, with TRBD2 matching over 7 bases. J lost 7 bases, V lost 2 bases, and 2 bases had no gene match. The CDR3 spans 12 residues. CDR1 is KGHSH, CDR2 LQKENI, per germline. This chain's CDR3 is CASSPSGGEQYV. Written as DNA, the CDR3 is TGTGCCAGCTCACCATCCGGGGGGGAGCAGTACGTC.

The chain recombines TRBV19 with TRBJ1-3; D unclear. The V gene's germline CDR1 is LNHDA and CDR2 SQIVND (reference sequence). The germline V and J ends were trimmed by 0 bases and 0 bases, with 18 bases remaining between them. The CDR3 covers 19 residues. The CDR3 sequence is CASSIDPVLVAGSGNTIYF. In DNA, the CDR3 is TGTGCCAGTAGTATAGATCCGGTTCTCGTGGCAGGCTCTGGAAACACCATATATTTT.

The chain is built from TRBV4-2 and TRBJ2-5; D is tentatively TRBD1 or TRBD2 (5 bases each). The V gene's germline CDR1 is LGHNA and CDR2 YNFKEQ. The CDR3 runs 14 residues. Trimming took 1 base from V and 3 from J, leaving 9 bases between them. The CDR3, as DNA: TGTGCCAGCAGCCAAGGTCAGGGAGAAGAGACCCAGTACTTC. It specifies CASSQGQGEETQYF.

The CDR3 spells CASSLIGGRLDNEQFF. The CDR3 bases are TGCGCCAGCAGCTTGATAGGAGGCCGCCTCGACAATGAGCAGTTCTTC. The chain recombines TRBV5-1 with TRBJ2-1; a weak D match, TRBD2 (5 bases). V shed 1 base and J shed 5 bases, with 16 bases lying between them. This CDR3 has 16 residues. The germline gives CDR1 SGHRS, CDR2 YFSETQ. The whole variable domain, remainder taken from reference TRBV5-1 and TRBJ2-1, is KAGVTQTPRYLIKTRGQQVTLSCSPISGHRSVSWYQQTPGQGLQFLFEYFSETQRNKGNFPGRFSGRQFSNSRSEMNVSTLELGDSALYLCASSLIGGRLDNEQFFGPGTRLTVL.

CDR3 amino acids: CASSITGLGVLSSYNEQFF. CDR3 nucleotide sequence: TGCGCCAGCAGTATCACGGGACTAGGGGTTCTAAGCTCCTACAATGAGCAGTTCTTC. The chain couples TRBV4-3 to TRBJ2-1; 8 bases are shared with TRBD2. The ends lost 6 bases at V and 0 bases at J; junction bases unmatched: 16. CDR3 size: 19 residues. The germline CDR1 and CDR2 sequences are LGHNA and YSLEER.

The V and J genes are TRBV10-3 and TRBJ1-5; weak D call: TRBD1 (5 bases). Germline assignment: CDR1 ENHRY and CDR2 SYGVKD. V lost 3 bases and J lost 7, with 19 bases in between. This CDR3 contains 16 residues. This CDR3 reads CAISEIRGGIGQPQHF. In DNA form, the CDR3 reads TGTGCCATCAGTGAAATTCGCGGGGGAATAGGGCAGCCCCAGCATTTT.

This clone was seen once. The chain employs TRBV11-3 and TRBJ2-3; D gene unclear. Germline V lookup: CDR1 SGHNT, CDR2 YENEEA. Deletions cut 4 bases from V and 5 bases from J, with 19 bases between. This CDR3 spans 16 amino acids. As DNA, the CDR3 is TGTGCCAGCAGCTCCCCCGGACCCTACACACGAGATACGCAGTATTTT. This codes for CASSSPGPYTRDTQYF.

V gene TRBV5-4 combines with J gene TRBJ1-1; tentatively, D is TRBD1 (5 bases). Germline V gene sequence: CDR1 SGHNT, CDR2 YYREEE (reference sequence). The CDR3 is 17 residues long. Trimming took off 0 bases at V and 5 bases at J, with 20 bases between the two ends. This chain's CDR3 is CASSLGLGPNTGTEAFF. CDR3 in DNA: TGTGCCAGCAGCTTGGGGTTGGGACCCAACACGGGGACTGAAGCTTTCTTT.

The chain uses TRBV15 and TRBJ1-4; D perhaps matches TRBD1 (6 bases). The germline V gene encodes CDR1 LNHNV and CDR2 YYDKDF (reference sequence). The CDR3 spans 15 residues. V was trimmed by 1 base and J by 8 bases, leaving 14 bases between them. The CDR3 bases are TGTGCCACCAGCAGAGGGGGAAGGGGGGAGGAAAAACTGTTTTTT. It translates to CATSRGGRGEEKLFF.

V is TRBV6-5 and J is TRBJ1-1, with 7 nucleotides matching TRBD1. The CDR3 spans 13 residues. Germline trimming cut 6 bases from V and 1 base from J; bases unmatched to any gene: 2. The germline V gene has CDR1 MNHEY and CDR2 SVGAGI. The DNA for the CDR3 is TGTGCCAGCAGGGACAGGACGAACACTGAAGCTTTCTTT. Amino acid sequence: CASRDRTNTEAFF.

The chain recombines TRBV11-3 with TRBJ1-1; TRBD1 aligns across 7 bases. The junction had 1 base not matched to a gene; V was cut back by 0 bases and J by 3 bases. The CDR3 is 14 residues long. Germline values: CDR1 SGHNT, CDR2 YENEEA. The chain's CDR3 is CASSLDGQDTEAFF. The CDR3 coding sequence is TGTGCCAGCAGCTTAGACGGACAGGACACTGAAGCTTTCTTT. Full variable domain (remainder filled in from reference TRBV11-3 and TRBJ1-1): EAGVVQSPRYKIIEKKQPVAFWCNPISGHNTLYWYLQNLGQGPELLIRYENEEAVDDSQLPKDRFSAERLKGVDSTLKIQPAELGDSAVYLCASSLDGQDTEAFFGQGTRLTVV.

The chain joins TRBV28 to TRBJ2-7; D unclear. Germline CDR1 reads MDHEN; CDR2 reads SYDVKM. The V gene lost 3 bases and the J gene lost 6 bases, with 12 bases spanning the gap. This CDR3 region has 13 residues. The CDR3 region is CASSLSSRAEQYF. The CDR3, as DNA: TGTGCCAGCAGTTTGTCCAGTAGGGCCGAGCAGTACTTC.

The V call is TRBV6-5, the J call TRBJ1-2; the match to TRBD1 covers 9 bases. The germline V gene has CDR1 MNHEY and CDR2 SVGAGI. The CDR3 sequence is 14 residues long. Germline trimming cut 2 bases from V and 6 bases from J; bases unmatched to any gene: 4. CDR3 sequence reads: CASSYPGQGNGYTF. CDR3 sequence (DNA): TGTGCCAGCAGTTACCCGGGACAGGGAAATGGCTACACCTTC.

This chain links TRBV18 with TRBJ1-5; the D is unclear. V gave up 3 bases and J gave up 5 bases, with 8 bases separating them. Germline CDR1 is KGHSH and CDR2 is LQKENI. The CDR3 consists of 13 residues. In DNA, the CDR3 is TGTGCCAGCTCACCCCGCAAGGATCAGCCCCAGCATTTT. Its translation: CASSPRKDQPQHF.

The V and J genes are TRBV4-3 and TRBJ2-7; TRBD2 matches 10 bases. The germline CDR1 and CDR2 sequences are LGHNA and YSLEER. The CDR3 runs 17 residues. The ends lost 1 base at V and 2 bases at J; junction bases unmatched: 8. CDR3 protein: CASSQASGGSSTYEQYF. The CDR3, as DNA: TGCGCCAGCAGCCAAGCTAGCGGGGGATCCTCCACCTACGAGCAGTACTTC.

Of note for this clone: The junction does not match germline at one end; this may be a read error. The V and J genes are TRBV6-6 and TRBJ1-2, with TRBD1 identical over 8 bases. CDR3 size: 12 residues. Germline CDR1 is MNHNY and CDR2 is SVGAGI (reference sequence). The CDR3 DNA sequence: TGTGCCAGCATAACACAGGGGGGATCATTCTCCTTC. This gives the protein CASITQGGSFSF.

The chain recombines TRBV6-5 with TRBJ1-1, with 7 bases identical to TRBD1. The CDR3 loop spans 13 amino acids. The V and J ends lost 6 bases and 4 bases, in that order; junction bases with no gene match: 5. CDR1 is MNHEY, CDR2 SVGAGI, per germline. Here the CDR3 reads CASSTGDRTEAFF. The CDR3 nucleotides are TGTGCCAGCAGCACAGGGGATCGCACTGAAGCTTTCTTT.

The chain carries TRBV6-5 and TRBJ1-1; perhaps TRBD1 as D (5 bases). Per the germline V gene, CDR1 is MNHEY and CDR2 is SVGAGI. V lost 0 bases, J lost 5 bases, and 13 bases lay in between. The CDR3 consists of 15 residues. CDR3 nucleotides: TGTGCCAGCAGTTACTCGAGTCGGGGACGGACTGAAGCTTTCTTT. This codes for CASSYSSRGRTEAFF.

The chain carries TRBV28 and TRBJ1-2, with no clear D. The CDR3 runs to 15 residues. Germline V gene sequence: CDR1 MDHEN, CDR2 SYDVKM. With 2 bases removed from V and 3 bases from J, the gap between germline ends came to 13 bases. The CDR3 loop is CASSLGLGPYYGYTF. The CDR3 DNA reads TGTGCCAGCAGTTTAGGTTTGGGCCCTTACTATGGCTACACCTTC.